These 11 T cell receptor beta chains share one sample of origin, sequenced in a study of T cells in women clearing cervical HPV infection. Data came from immunoSEQ multiplex PCR; TCRdb stores just in-frame clones and leaves some out. The sample holds around 28,000 clones. The source material was blood buffy coat. Every receptor here comes from a woman between 18 and 70 years old with a cervical HPV16 infection that either progressed to CIN3+ or cleared (not recorded which).

Turning to this clone: The CDR3 end is not reached by the read, which stops 3 residues before it; the germline J gene fills it in. The chain joins TRBV5-1 to TRBJ2-5; 11 nucleotides agree with TRBD2. Looked up from germline, CDR1 is SGHRS and CDR2 is YFSETQ. The CDR3 spans 15 residues. V trimming: 4 bases; J trimming: 2 bases; junction bases outside the gene matches: 4. CDR3: CASSGGTSGQETQYF. The sequenced part of the CDR3 DNA is TGCGCCAGCAGCGGAGGGACTAGCGGTCAAGAGACC.

About this clone: The read finishes 3 residues shy of the CDR3 end, and the germline J gene is used to complete it. The chain joins TRBV7-3 to TRBJ1-1; 7 bases are shared with TRBD1. Germline loops: CDR1 SGHTA, CDR2 FQGTGA. The CDR3 sequence is 15 residues long. V was pared by 6 bases and J by 2 bases, with 9 bases of the junction left unmatched. The sequenced CDR3 bases are TGTGCCAGCAGATTGGACAGGCTTTCTAACACTGAA. It yields the protein CASRLDRLSNTE. Given in full, the CDR3 is CASRLDRLSNTEAFF.

In regard to this clone: The read ends 3 residues early relative to the CDR3; the germline J gene fills the gap. The chain uses TRBV20-1 and TRBJ2-5; TRBD2 agrees at 8 bases. Looked up from germline, CDR1 is DFQATT and CDR2 is SNEGSKA (reference sequence). V was clipped by 6 bases and J by 5 bases; unmatched bases: 14. CDR3 size: 15 residues. The DNA read from the CDR3 is TGCAGTGCCAGTGGAGCGGGGGTTCCCCCCGAGACC. Translating gives CSASGAGVPPET. The full CDR3 sequence reads CSASGAGVPPETQYF.

About this clone itself: The read terminates 3 residues ahead of where the CDR3 ends, so the germline J gene completes it. J is TRBJ2-7 and V is TRBV13, with 8 bases lining up with TRBD2. The ends lost 8 bases at V and 3 bases at J; junction bases unmatched: 12. CDR1 is PRHDT and CDR2 is FYEKMQ in the germline V gene (reference sequence). The CDR3 spans 15 residues. The covered CDR3 bases are TGTGCCAGCCAACCGCCGGGGGGGCCCGACTACGAG. This encodes CASQPPGGPDYE. The whole CDR3 region reads CASQPPGGPDYEQYF.

To note about this clone: The read is 3 residues too short to cover the CDR3 end, so that end is filled in from the germline J gene. V is TRBV19 and J is TRBJ1-1, with a possible D match to TRBD1 (6 bases). The CDR3 is 15 amino acids. Germline V gives CDR1 LNHDA, CDR2 SQIVND (reference sequence). Trimming cost V 4 bases and J 6 bases, with 18 bases left between them. CDR3 bases read: TGTGCCAGTAGTAGGCTACAGGGTTTTGGGGCTGAA. Its translation: CASSRLQGFGAE. The entire CDR3 sequence reads CASSRLQGFGAEAFF.

A remark on this clone: The CDR3 is cut off 3 residues early in the read; its end comes from the germline J gene. The chain is built from TRBV10-3 and TRBJ1-2; possible D gene TRBD1, 6 bases. Germline values: CDR1 ENHRY, CDR2 SYGVKD. The ends were cut back, 8 bases at V and 7 bases at J, with 20 bases in the middle. This CDR3 has 14 amino acids. The CDR3 bases that were read are TGTGCCATCGGTCAAGGGGGACAAGTCGGTGGC. Residues: CAIGQGGQVGG. In full, the CDR3 reads CAIGQGGQVGGYTF.

As regards this clone: The read ends 3 residues before the CDR3 terminus; that terminus is restored from the germline J gene. The V call is TRBV4-2, the J call TRBJ2-5; 13 bases agree with TRBD2. The CDR3 runs 16 residues. Germline loops: CDR1 LGHNA, CDR2 YNFKEQ. The CDR3 bases that were read are TGTGCCAGCAGCCAATACACTAGCGGGGGGGCAGATACC. It specifies CASSQYTSGGADT. The complete CDR3 protein is CASSQYTSGGADTQYF.

To note about this clone: The CDR3 goes on 3 residues after the read ends, and that part is filled in from the germline J gene. This chain joins TRBV14 and TRBJ2-7, with D perhaps TRBD1 (6 bases). The CDR3 is made up of 15 amino acids. Trimming removed 1 base from V and 3 bases from J, with 13 bases in between. Per the germline V gene, CDR1 is SGHDN and CDR2 is FVKESK. Incomplete CDR3 DNA: TGTGCCAGCAGCCAAGGGCCGGGACAAAACTACGAG. Residues: CASSQGPGQNYE. The entire CDR3 protein is CASSQGPGQNYEQYF.

This chain's CDR3 is CASSQGRGQGYEKLFF. Partial CDR3 DNA: TGTGCCAGCAGCCAAGGTCGAGGACAGGGTTATGAAAAA. This chain uses TRBV4-2 with TRBJ1-4; 8 bases are a match to TRBD1. The DNA ends 3 residues before the CDR3 does, and the rest of the CDR3 is filled in from the germline J gene. J lost 6 bases, V lost 1 base, and 7 bases had no gene match. The length of the CDR3 is 16 residues. Germline V gene data show CDR1 as LGHNA and CDR2 as YNFKEQ.

Worth noting for this clone: The read ends 3 residues early relative to the CDR3; the germline J gene fills the gap. The rearrangement links TRBV20-1 to TRBJ2-7; D gene ambiguous. Trimming took 1 base from V and 2 from J, leaving 9 bases between them. Germline-derived CDR1 and CDR2 are DFQATT and SNEGSKA (reference sequence). The CDR3 extends over 13 amino acids. The CDR3 bases that were read are TGCAGTGCTAGAGGGGCACTCACCTACGAG. Translation gives CSARGALTYE. The complete CDR3 reads CSARGALTYEQYF.

A remark on this clone: The sequenced fragment ends 3 residues before the CDR3 boundary, so the rest is inferred from the germline J gene. The chain combines TRBV5-1 with TRBJ2-7; perhaps TRBD1 as D (8 bases). Germline-derived CDR1 and CDR2 are SGHRS and YFSETQ. The ends were cut back, 4 bases at V and 6 bases at J, with 17 bases in the middle. The CDR3 totals 14 residues. Incomplete CDR3 DNA: TGCGCCAGCAGCCCCAGACAGGGGAGGGTCGAG. This sequence encodes CASSPRQGRVE. The full CDR3 protein is CASSPRQGRVEQYF.